The 26 T cell receptor beta chains presented below share a single source sample, sequenced in a study of blood T cell repertoires in COVID-19. Here immunoSEQ multiplex PCR was the method, and the copy in TCRdb shows in-frame clones only, minus some. Seen here are some 260,000 clones, roughly 90% observed once, and the top ten hold 0.7% to 0.85%. The specimen was peripheral blood. The receptor source for this set is a woman aged 25 to 45 with acute or convalescent COVID-19.

This chain uses TRBV29-1 with TRBJ2-7, with 11 bases matching TRBD2. J gave up 3 bases and V 4 bases, and 2 bases lay outside the gene matches. Per the germline V gene, CDR1 is SQVTM and CDR2 is ANQGSEA. The CDR3 covers 13 residues. The CDR3: CSVGLAGNYEQYF. The CDR3 DNA reads as TGCAGCGTTGGACTAGCGGGAAACTACGAGCAGTACTTC.

This chain links TRBV4-1 with TRBJ2-3, with D tentatively TRBD1 (6 bases). The V and J ends lost 0 bases and 2 bases respectively, with 9 bases between them. CDR3 size: 15 residues. Germline values: CDR1 MGHRA, CDR2 YSYEKL. The CDR3 sequence: CASSQEGAPTDTQYF. In DNA form, the CDR3 reads TGCGCCAGCAGCCAAGAGGGGGCTCCCACAGATACGCAGTATTTT.

The rearrangement joins TRBV30 to TRBJ1-5; 11 bases align to TRBD1. CDR1 GTSNPN and CDR2 SVGIG come from the germline V gene (reference sequence). The V segment lost 2 bases and the J segment 5 bases; nucleotides outside the gene matches: 2. There are 14 residues in the CDR3. The chain's CDR3 is CAWSRTGGHQPQHF. The CDR3 region has the DNA TGTGCCTGGAGTCGGACAGGGGGCCATCAGCCCCAGCATTTT.

This chain uses TRBV6-2 or TRBV6-3 with TRBJ2-3, with a possible D match to TRBD2 (5 bases). CDR3 length equals 14 residues. Germline CDR1 and CDR2: MNHEY and SVGEGT. The ends were cut back, 4 bases at V and 2 bases at J, with 10 bases in the middle. The CDR3 region is CASSSGLHTDTQYF. The CDR3, as DNA: TGTGCCAGCAGTTCCGGACTCCACACAGATACGCAGTATTTT.

Only one count was recorded for this clone. The chain has TRBV7-8 and TRBJ2-1; 7 bases fit TRBD1. The germline V gene has CDR1 SGHVS and CDR2 FQNEAQ. V lost 2 bases, J lost 1 base, and 11 bases stayed unmatched. This CDR3 comprises 18 residues. CDR3 nucleotides: TGTGCCAGCAGCTTAACCGGGACAGCCTTTTTATCCTACAATGAGCAGTTCTTC. Its translation: CASSLTGTAFLSYNEQFF.

The J gene is TRBJ1-1, the V gene TRBV10-3; D is unclear. The V end was cut by 8 bases, the J end by 7 bases, with 17 bases between. This CDR3 is 13 amino acids long. Germline V gene sequence: CDR1 ENHRY, CDR2 SYGVKD. In nucleotides, the CDR3 is TGTGCCATCCTGGACTCCTCTAGGGATGAAGCTTTCTTT. This sequence encodes CAILDSSRDEAFF.

The rearrangement joins TRBV3-1 (or the pseudogene TRBV3-2) to TRBJ1-5, with a weak D call TRBD1 (6 bases). Trimming shortened V by 0 bases and J by 8 bases, and 17 bases separated the two germline ends. CDR1 and CDR2 from the germline V gene are LGHDT and YNNKEL (reference sequence). The CDR3 consists of 16 residues. In nucleotides, the CDR3 is TGTGCCAGCAGCCAAGATTTGGACAGCGGGGTGGAGCCCCAGCATTTT. As protein: CASSQDLDSGVEPQHF.

This sequence joins TRBV3-1 (or the pseudogene TRBV3-2) and TRBJ2-1, with TRBD2 matching 8 bases. Germline CDR1 LGHDT, CDR2 YNNKEL (reference sequence). The CDR3 runs to 15 residues. V shed 4 bases, J shed 3 bases, and the junction held 5 bases outside the gene matches. Here the CDR3 DNA reads TGTGCCAGCAGCCGTAAGCGGGGGTACTACAATGAGCAGTTCTTC. Its translation: CASSRKRGYYNEQFF.

This clone was picked up one time. The same CDR3 can be traced to other DNA sequences in this sample. The J gene is TRBJ2-5, the V gene TRBV3-1 (or the pseudogene TRBV3-2); tentative D call: TRBD1 (6 bases). There are 13 residues in the CDR3. In germline, CDR1 is LGHDT, CDR2 YNNKEL (reference sequence). Deletions cut 0 bases from V and 5 bases from J, with 7 bases between. The CDR3 loop is CASSQDRGETQYF. CDR3 nucleotide sequence: TGTGCCAGCAGCCAAGACAGGGGTGAGACCCAGTACTTC.

The J gene is TRBJ2-7, the V gene TRBV30; tentatively, D is TRBD2 (5 bases). The germline V gene has CDR1 GTSNPN and CDR2 SVGIG (reference sequence). The length of the CDR3 is 13 residues. V shed 0 bases and J shed 6 bases, with 12 bases lying between them. CDR3 DNA sequence: TGTGCCTGGAGTGTAGCTAGCCCGGGCGAGCAGTACTTC. Its translation is CAWSVASPGEQYF.

As for this clone: Other DNA sequences in this sample translate to the same CDR3. V gene TRBV6-2 or TRBV6-3 combines with J gene TRBJ2-5; the D gene is possibly TRBD2 (5 bases). Trimming stripped 3 bases from V and 2 bases from J, with 10 bases between. The CDR3 loop spans 14 amino acids. CDR1 is MNHEY, CDR2 SVGEGT, per germline. Here the CDR3 reads CASSYSPGQETQYF. The CDR3 coding sequence is TGTGCCAGCAGTTATTCGCCGGGGCAAGAGACCCAGTACTTC.

This clone has just one count. The rearrangement links TRBV29-1 to TRBJ2-7, with D unclear. Germline CDR1 is SQVTM and CDR2 is ANQGSEA. This CDR3 has 12 amino acids. V lost 4 bases to trimming and J lost 3 bases, with 10 bases between them. The CDR3 is CSVASSSYEQYF. The CDR3 bases are TGCAGCGTTGCTAGTAGCAGCTACGAGCAGTACTTC.

The chain recombines TRBV19 with TRBJ1-1; 9 bases are shared with TRBD1. The V and J ends lost 5 bases and 6 bases, in that order; junction bases with no gene match: 7. This CDR3 spans 14 amino acids. CDR1 and CDR2 from the germline V gene are LNHDA and SQIVND (reference sequence). The CDR3 nucleotides read TGTGCCAGTAGTCCCGGGACAGGGATCGCTGAAGCTTTCTTT. Protein product: CASSPGTGIAEAFF.

V gene TRBV5-1 combines with J gene TRBJ1-6; 7 positions match TRBD1. The V gene end was trimmed by 4 bases and the J gene end by 9 bases; junction bases not matched to a gene: 13. This CDR3 spans 16 amino acids. Per the germline V gene, CDR1 is SGHRS and CDR2 is YFSETQ. The CDR3 reads CASSVNPGQNTSPLHF. The CDR3 DNA reads TGCGCCAGCAGCGTGAACCCGGGACAGAATACTTCACCCCTCCACTTT.

The chain joins TRBV4-3 to TRBJ2-7; the D gene is possibly TRBD2 (6 bases). V lost 1 base, J lost 2 bases, and 12 bases lay in between. Germline V gene data show CDR1 as LGHNA and CDR2 as YSLEER. This CDR3 has 15 amino acids. The chain's CDR3 is CASSQVAENTYEQYF. Here the CDR3 DNA reads TGCGCCAGCAGCCAAGTAGCGGAGAACACCTACGAGCAGTACTTC.

The chain recombines TRBV27 with TRBJ1-1, with 8 bases aligning to TRBD1. Germline trimming cut 4 bases from V and 1 base from J; bases unmatched to any gene: 8. The CDR3 covers 16 residues. Germline V CDR1 and CDR2: MNHEY, SMNVEV (reference sequence). CDR3 sequence (DNA): TGTGCCAGCAGTTACATCCAGGGGGCGGCGAACACTGAAGCTTTCTTT. This codes for CASSYIQGAANTEAFF.

This clone has just a few counts. The gene calls are TRBV3-1 (or the pseudogene TRBV3-2) and TRBJ2-7; 8 nucleotides match TRBD2. This CDR3 comprises 14 residues. V was clipped by 4 bases and J by 5 bases; unmatched bases: 7. CDR1 is LGHDT and CDR2 is YNNKEL in the germline V gene (reference sequence). The CDR3 region has the DNA TGTGCCAGCAGCCCTGGGACTAGTTACGACGAGCAGTACTTC. Translated: CASSPGTSYDEQYF.

This clone was detected only once. The chain joins TRBV3-1 (or the pseudogene TRBV3-2) to TRBJ1-2; D call uncertain. The CDR3 sequence is 14 residues long. With 0 bases removed from V and 2 bases from J, the gap between germline ends came to 7 bases. The germline gives CDR1 LGHDT, CDR2 YNNKEL (reference sequence). CDR3 bases: TGTGCCAGCAGCCAAGATCTTTTAAACTATGGCTACACCTTC. Translating gives CASSQDLLNYGYTF.

This clone came up once. The chain recombines TRBV7-2 with TRBJ1-1; TRBD1 matches 7 bases. Germline CDR1 SGHTA, CDR2 FQGNSA. There are 14 residues in the CDR3. With 1 base clipped from V and 11 bases from J, the junction kept 10 bases outside the gene matches. CDR3 residues: CASSLVGQLILAFF. The CDR3 nucleotides are TGTGCCAGCAGCTTAGTGGGACAGCTGATTTTGGCTTTCTTT.

The J gene is TRBJ2-2, the V gene TRBV30; TRBD2 matches at 11 bases. The germline gives CDR1 GTSNPN, CDR2 SVGIG (reference sequence). Trimming took 0 bases from V and 10 from J; bases not matched to a gene: 22. The CDR3 is 20 amino acids. The CDR3 is CAWSVHRQGLAENEDVELFF. The CDR3 bases are TGTGCCTGGAGTGTACATCGTCAGGGACTAGCGGAAAACGAAGATGTGGAGCTGTTTTTT.

This clone was detected once. The chain links TRBV5-1 to TRBJ2-1, with D possibly being TRBD1 (5 bases). Germline assignment: CDR1 SGHRS and CDR2 YFSETQ. There are 15 residues in the CDR3. V was pared by 3 bases and J by 2 bases, with 12 bases between. In nucleotides, the CDR3 is TGCGCCAGCAGCTCTGCAGGGAATCCCTACAATGAGCAGTTCTTC. Protein sequence: CASSSAGNPYNEQFF.

This chain connects TRBV29-1 to TRBJ2-2, with a tentative D call TRBD2 (6 bases). The CDR3 extends over 16 amino acids. From germline, CDR1 is SQVTM and CDR2 ANQGSEA. The germline V and J ends were trimmed by 0 bases and 6 bases, with 17 bases remaining between them. This CDR3 reads CSVEDPGEGVPGELFF. In DNA, the CDR3 is TGCAGCGTTGAAGATCCGGGGGAAGGGGTCCCCGGGGAGCTGTTTTTT.

V is TRBV29-1 and J is TRBJ2-7, with D tentatively TRBD1 (5 bases). The V gene lost 4 bases and the J gene lost 4 bases, with 8 bases spanning the gap. The CDR3 length is 11 residues. CDR1 and CDR2 (germline): SQVTM, ANQGSEA. In DNA form, the CDR3 reads TGCAGCGTTGCAGGGTTGTACGAGCAGTACTTC. Translating gives CSVAGLYEQYF.

The gene calls are TRBV5-1 and TRBJ2-1; 8 bases match TRBD1. The CDR3 has 15 residues. Germline V CDR1 and CDR2: SGHRS, YFSETQ. The ends lost 3 bases at V and 7 bases at J; junction bases unmatched: 9. CDR3 in DNA: TGCGCCAGCAGCTCGAGACAGGGGATGGGGAATGAGCAGTTCTTC. It codes for CASSSRQGMGNEQFF.

This clone was counted between two and nine times. This rearrangement joins TRBV9 to TRBJ2-1; TRBD2 aligns across 12 bases. Germline loops: CDR1 SGDLS, CDR2 YYNGEE. Trimming cost V 5 bases and J 3 bases; bases outside gene matches: 3. This CDR3 comprises 15 residues. The CDR3: CASSLAGGNYNEQFF. For the CDR3, the DNA is TGTGCCAGCAGTCTAGCGGGAGGGAACTACAATGAGCAGTTCTTC.

The CDR3 protein is CASSGGQGMSHTEAFF. CDR3 coding DNA: TGCGCCAGCAGCGGGGGACAGGGAATGAGTCACACTGAAGCTTTCTTT. V is TRBV4-3 and J is TRBJ1-1; 9 nucleotides align to TRBD1. Germline V lookup: CDR1 LGHNA, CDR2 YSLEER. The CDR3 extends over 16 amino acids. Losses at the gene ends were 5 bases for V and 3 bases for J; bases not matched to a gene: 10.